The clone carrying this TCR beta chain was detected a few times. Antigen unknown. The CDR3 runs 16 residues. Trimming took 6 bases from V and 1 from J, leaving 18 bases between them. Germline V gives CDR1 MDHEN, CDR2 SYDVKM. This sample was included in a study of early T cells in non-severe SARS-CoV-2 infection. Broader study findings: Matching results from VDJdb favored anti-spike CD8 responses, leaving private and CD4 specificities undetected.

Researchers tagged individual cDNA molecules with unique molecular identifiers. MiXCR, run by TCRdb on the 5' RACE reads, gives a single entry per CDR3 protein. This sample yields tens of thousands of distinct CDR3 sequences, of which 4.5% to 7% are seen a single time; about 6.4% belongs to the top ten. Sample: whole blood. The chain uses TRBV28 and TRBJ1-1; D possibly corresponds to TRBD1 (6 bases). This TCR derives from an adult who was a healthcare worker with PCR-confirmed SARS-CoV-2 infection or an uninfected control (not recorded which). The DNA for the CDR3 is TGTGCCAGCAGGCCAATATACAGGGTTAGGAACACTGAAGCTTTCTTT. Amino acid sequence: CASRPIYRVRNTEAFF. Drawing the rest from reference TRBV28 and TRBJ1-1, the complete variable domain is DVKVTQSSRYLVKRTGEKVFLECVQDMDHENMFWYRQDPGLGLRLIYFSYDVKMKEKGDIPEGYSVSREKKERFSLILESASTNQTSMYLCASRPIYRVRNTEAFFGQGTRLTVV.